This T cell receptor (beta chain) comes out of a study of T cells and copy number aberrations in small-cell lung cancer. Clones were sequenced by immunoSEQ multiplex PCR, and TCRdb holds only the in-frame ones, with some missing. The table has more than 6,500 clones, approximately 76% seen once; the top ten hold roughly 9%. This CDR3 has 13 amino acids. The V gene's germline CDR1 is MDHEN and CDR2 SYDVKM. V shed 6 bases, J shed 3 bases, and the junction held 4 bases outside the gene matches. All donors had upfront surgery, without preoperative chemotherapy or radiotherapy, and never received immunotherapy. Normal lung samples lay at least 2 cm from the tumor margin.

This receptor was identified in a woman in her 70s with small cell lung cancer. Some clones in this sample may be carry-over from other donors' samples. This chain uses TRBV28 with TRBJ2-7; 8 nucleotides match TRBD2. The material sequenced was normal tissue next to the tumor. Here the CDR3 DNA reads TGTGCCAGCAGACACGGGACTAGCTACGAGCAGTACTTC. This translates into CASRHGTSYEQYF.